The rows below give T cell receptor beta chains drawn from one sample of a study of blood T cell repertoires in COVID-19. Clones were sequenced by immunoSEQ multiplex PCR, and TCRdb holds only the in-frame ones, with some missing. The data show about 200,000 clones, under 90% seen once. The sequencing sample was made of peripheral blood. The receptors were gathered from an elderly man with acute or convalescent COVID-19. Both conserved end residues are part of each CDR3. D genes are given only for firm matches. Rows may omit the clone size; those that give it use once, few, many or a size class.

size: .
V: TRBV6-4
length: 13
D: .
J: TRBJ1-2
DNA: TGTGCCAGCAGTGACACAGGGAAGGGTGGCTACACCTTC
CDR3: CASSDTGKGGYTF

size: .
V: TRBV24-1
length: 17
D: TRBD2
J: TRBJ2-3
DNA: TGTGCCACCAGTGATCCTGCTAGCGGGAGCGGGACAGATACGCAGTATTTT
CDR3: CATSDPASGSGTDTQYF

size: .
V: TRBV5-1
length: 15
D: TRBD2
J: TRBJ2-1
DNA: TGCGCCAGCAGCTTGGGCGGGAGGAGATACAATGAGCAGTTCTTC
CDR3: CASSLGGRRYNEQFF

size: .
V: TRBV7-3
length: 14
D: TRBD2
J: TRBJ2-2
DNA: TGTGCCAGTCGACTAGCGGTGAACACCGGGGAGCTGTTTTTT
CDR3: CASRLAVNTGELFF

size: .
V: TRBV30
length: 16
D: .
J: TRBJ1-1
DNA: TGTGCCTGGAGCGAGGCCCCTCGGCGGCTGAACACTGAAGCTTTCTTT
CDR3: CAWSEAPRRLNTEAFF

size: .
V: TRBV3-1/TRBV3-2
length: 19
D: .
J: TRBJ1-6
DNA: TGTGCCAGCAGCCAAGAAGACTATTGGGTCAGTCCCTATAATTCACCCCTCCACTTT
CDR3: CASSQEDYWVSPYNSPLHF

size: .
V: TRBV15
length: 13
D: .
J: TRBJ1-1
DNA: TGTGCCACCAGCAGAGATCCTAGGAACGAAGCTTTCTTT
CDR3: CATSRDPRNEAFF

size: .
V: TRBV11-3
length: 13
D: TRBD1
J: TRBJ2-5
DNA: TGTGCCAGCAGCTTGGGACAGCAAGAGACCCAGTACTTC
CDR3: CASSLGQQETQYF

size: .
V: TRBV18
length: 15
D: .
J: TRBJ2-5
DNA: TGTGCCAGCTCATCCTACAACGGGGGCCAAGAGACCCAGTACTTC
CDR3: CASSSYNGGQETQYF

size: once
V: TRBV18
length: 15
D: .
J: TRBJ2-7
DNA: TGTGCCAGCTCACCACCGGGCCTCAGCTCCTACGAGCAGTACTTC
CDR3: CASSPPGLSSYEQYF

size: .
V: TRBV7-8
length: 20
D: TRBD2
J: TRBJ2-1
DNA: TGTGCCAGCAGCCCACACCTATCTAGCGGGAGAGACCTATTTTACAATGAGCAGTTCTTC
CDR3: CASSPHLSSGRDLFYNEQFF

size: .
V: TRBV2
length: 14
D: .
J: TRBJ2-5
DNA: TGTGCCAGCAGTGATGGCAGAAACCAAGAGACCCAGTACTTC
CDR3: CASSDGRNQETQYF

size: few
V: TRBV7-2
length: 17
D: .
J: TRBJ1-1
DNA: TGTGCCAGCAGCTTAACGGGACAAGGAAGGGTGAGCACTGAAGCTTTCTTT
CDR3: CASSLTGQGRVSTEAFF

size: .
V: TRBV3-1/TRBV3-2
length: 16
D: TRBD1
J: TRBJ1-6
DNA: TGTGCCAGCAGCTCCCTGGCCGGGACAGGTACTTCACCCCTCCACTTT
CDR3: CASSSLAGTGTSPLHF

size: few
V: TRBV10-3
length: 13
D: .
J: TRBJ1-2
DNA: TGTGCCATCAGTGGGGAACAGGGCGACGGCTACACCTTC
CDR3: CAISGEQGDGYTF

size: .
V: TRBV18
length: 13
D: .
J: TRBJ1-5
DNA: TGTGCCAGCTCACCAGGGGGGGACCAGCCCCAGCATTTT
CDR3: CASSPGGDQPQHF

size: once
V: TRBV7-2
length: 12
D: .
J: TRBJ2-7
DNA: TGTGCCAGCAGCCCTCCGGGACTCGAGCAGTACTTC
CDR3: CASSPPGLEQYF

size: .
V: TRBV5-5
length: 17
D: .
J: TRBJ2-2
DNA: TGTGCCAGCAGCTTGAGTCCGCGGCAGGGGATAATCGGGGAGCTGTTTTTT
CDR3: CASSLSPRQGIIGELFF

size: .
V: TRBV27
length: 14
D: .
J: TRBJ2-1
DNA: TGTGCCAGCAGTGTGAACAGGGTTGGATATGAGCAGTTCTTC
CDR3: CASSVNRVGYEQFF

size: .
V: TRBV30
length: 13
D: .
J: TRBJ1-1
DNA: TGTGCCTGGAGTGTATCCGGGGTGACTGAAGCTTTCTTT
CDR3: CAWSVSGVTEAFF

size: .
V: TRBV6-4
length: 12
D: TRBD2
J: TRBJ2-5
DNA: TGTGCCAGCATTGCCGGGAGGGAGACCCAGTACTTC
CDR3: CASIAGRETQYF

size: .
V: TRBV4-3
length: 15
D: .
J: TRBJ1-1
DNA: TGCGCCAGCAGCCAAGATCTGGGGGGGAACACTGAAGCTTTCTTT
CDR3: CASSQDLGGNTEAFF

size: once
V: TRBV6-5
length: 13
D: .
J: TRBJ1-1
DNA: TGTGCCAGCAGTCCCGTGGTCGGGACTGAAGCTTTCTTT
CDR3: CASSPVVGTEAFF

size: .
V: TRBV7-9
length: 13
D: .
J: TRBJ1-4
DNA: TGTGCCAGCAGCTTAGGGAGTGCGGAAAAACTGTTTTTT
CDR3: CASSLGSAEKLFF

size: .
V: TRBV5-1
length: 14
D: .
J: TRBJ2-3
DNA: TGCGCCAGCAGCTTGACTAGCTTCACAGATACGCAGTATTTT
CDR3: CASSLTSFTDTQYF

size: .
V: TRBV6-5
length: 14
D: .
J: TRBJ1-4
DNA: TGTGCCAGCAGTTACCGGGGGTTTAATGAAAAACTGTTTTTT
CDR3: CASSYRGFNEKLFF

size: .
V: TRBV6-2/TRBV6-3
length: 11
D: .
J: TRBJ2-5
DNA: TGTGCCAGCAGTATCCGAGAGACCCAGTACTTC
CDR3: CASSIRETQYF

size: once
V: TRBV4-2
length: 15
D: TRBD2
J: TRBJ2-3
DNA: TGTGCCAGCAGCCAACTAGCGGGGGCGGGAGATACGCAGTATTTT
CDR3: CASSQLAGAGDTQYF

size: .
V: TRBV6-5
length: 15
D: TRBD2
J: TRBJ2-5
DNA: TGTGCCAGCAGTCTTAGCGGGAGCACGTACGAGACCCAGTACTTC
CDR3: CASSLSGSTYETQYF

size: .
V: TRBV7-9
length: 14
D: TRBD1
J: TRBJ1-5
DNA: TGTGCCAGCGCCGCTCAGGGGGCCAAACAGCCCCAGCATTTT
CDR3: CASAAQGAKQPQHF

size: .
V: TRBV24-1
length: 13
D: TRBD1
J: TRBJ1-1
DNA: TGTGCCACCAGCGCCGGGACAGGTACCGCAGCTTTCTTT
CDR3: CATSAGTGTAAFF

size: .
V: TRBV27
length: 16
D: .
J: TRBJ2-7
DNA: TGTGCCAGCAGTTCCAACCCCCGGAGACGGTCCTACGAGCAGTACTTC
CDR3: CASSSNPRRRSYEQYF